Sequencing of this TCR beta chain was carried out in a study of T-cell reconstitution after alpha-beta-depleted transplantation in children. V lost 5 bases to trimming and J lost 1 base; unmatched junction nucleotides: 7. The germline V gene encodes CDR1 SEHNR and CDR2 FQNEAQ (reference sequence). CDR3 length: 15 residues. A TCRbeta library incorporating unique molecular identifiers was prepared. TCRdb called the PCR reads again in MiXCR, with one record for every CDR3 protein. The sample yields 250,000 to 400,000 distinct CDR3 sequences, approximately 20% seen once. This clonotype turned up a few times.

The chain has TRBV7-9 and TRBJ1-1, with 7 bases identical to TRBD1. The input for sequencing was PBMCs, mostly from graft donor cells, taken 180 days after TCRalphabeta/CD19-depleted stem cell transplant. The source of this sequence is a male patient between 5 and 17 years old who had a stem cell transplant for acute lymphoblastic leukemia, so the T cells may come from the graft donor. In nucleotides, the CDR3 is TGTGCCAGCAGCAAAAGGGGGCGCGGGAACACTGAAGCTTTCTTT. Translation: CASSKRGRGNTEAFF.